This entry lists 3 T cell receptor beta chains sequenced from one sample in a study of glioma-infiltrating T cells. TCR alpha and beta CDR3 regions were amplified from RNA using iRepertoire nested multiplex PCR. TCRdb re-derived calls from the multiplex PCR reads in MiXCR, one entry per CDR3 protein. This table has 85,000 to 110,000 distinct CDR3 sequences, about 30% appearing once. Sequenced: glioma tissue, nonneoplastic brain tissue, or PBMCs (not recorded which). The receptors were sampled from a human donor with low-grade glioma or glioblastoma, undergoing nonglioma brain surgery, or in good health (not recorded which).

With regard to this clonotype: A much more abundant neighbour one base away suggests this may be a read error. The chain employs TRBV25-1 and TRBJ1-3; D unresolved. This CDR3 is 12 amino acids long. CDR1 is MGHDK, CDR2 SYGVNS, per germline. CDR3 amino acids: CASSSAGNIIYF. The CDR3 DNA sequence: TGTGCCAGCAGTAGCGCTGGAAACATCATATATTTT.

This clonotype was picked up many times. This chain connects TRBV6-2 or TRBV6-3 to TRBJ2-3; D is ambiguous. The CDR3 extends over 13 amino acids. The V and J ends lost 4 bases and 3 bases respectively, with 8 bases between them. Per germline, CDR1 MNHEY and CDR2 SVGEGT. CDR3 in DNA: TGTGCCAGCAGTTCCTCCAAGACAGATACGCAGTATTTT. It is translated as CASSSSKTDTQYF.

The sample holds many counts of this clonotype. The CDR3 DNA reads as TGTGCCAGCACCCCTTGGGGAGCTAACTATGGCTACACCTTC. Translation: CASTPWGANYGYTF. The V gene is TRBV7-2, the J gene TRBJ1-2, with D hard to call. From germline, CDR1 is SGHTA and CDR2 FQGNSA. CDR3 length equals 14 residues. The V gene lost 7 bases and the J gene lost 0 bases, with 12 bases spanning the gap.